The text below deals with one T cell receptor (beta chain). CDR1 and CDR2 (germline): SGHDT, YYEEEE. Trimming removed 0 bases from V and 2 bases from J, with 5 bases in between. This CDR3 is built from 13 residues. The sample is drawn from a study of blood T cell repertoires in COVID-19. Study context: PBMCs, B-cell-depleted T cells, or T cells were the source of the cDNA or gDNA that made up the material.

In the original workflow: Amplified reference gene primers provided the basis for estimating nucleated cell counts. The method was immunoSEQ multiplex PCR; TCRdb's version includes in-frame clones alone and lacks a portion of them. That table furnishes V, J and clone size, whereas the DNA furnished D and trimming. The data hold about 170,000 clones, with roughly four fifths observed a single time. This chain joins TRBV5-6 and TRBJ1-2; no definite D call. The sequencing sample was made of peripheral blood. The sequence came from a woman of 80 years or more with acute or convalescent COVID-19. Written as DNA, the CDR3 is TGTGCCAGCAGCTTGGAGCGGAACTATGGCTACACCTTC. Its translation is CASSLERNYGYTF.